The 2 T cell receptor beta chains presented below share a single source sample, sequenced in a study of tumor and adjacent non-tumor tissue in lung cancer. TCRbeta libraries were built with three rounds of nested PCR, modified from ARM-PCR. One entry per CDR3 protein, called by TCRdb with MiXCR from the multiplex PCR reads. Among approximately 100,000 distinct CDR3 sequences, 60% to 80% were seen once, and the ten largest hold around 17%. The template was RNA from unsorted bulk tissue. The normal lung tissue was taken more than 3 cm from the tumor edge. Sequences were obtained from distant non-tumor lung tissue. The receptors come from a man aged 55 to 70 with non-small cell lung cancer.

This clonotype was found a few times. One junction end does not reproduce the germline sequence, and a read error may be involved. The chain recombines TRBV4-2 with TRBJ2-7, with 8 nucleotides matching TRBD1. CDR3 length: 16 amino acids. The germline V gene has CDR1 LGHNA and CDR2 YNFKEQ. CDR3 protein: CVSSQDPGGSSYEQYF. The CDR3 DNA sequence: TGTGTCAGCAGCCAAGATCCAGGGGGCTCCTCCTACGAGCAGTACTTC.

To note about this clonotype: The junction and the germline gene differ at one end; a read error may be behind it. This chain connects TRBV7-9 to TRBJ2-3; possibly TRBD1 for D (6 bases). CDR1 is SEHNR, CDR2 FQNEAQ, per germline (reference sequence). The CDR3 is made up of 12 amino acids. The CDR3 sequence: CASSLLGGAQYF. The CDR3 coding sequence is TGTGCCAGCAGCTTACTAGGGGGTGCGCAATATTTT.